This T cell receptor beta chain stems from a study of T cell changes during pregnancy in multiple sclerosis. The length of the CDR3 is 13 residues. The V gene lost 6 bases and the J gene lost 2 bases, with 9 bases spanning the gap. The V gene's germline CDR1 is SGHTA and CDR2 FQGTGA. Profiling relied on immunoSEQ multiplex PCR, and the TCRdb table lists in-frame clones only, not all of them. Of some 100,000 clones listed, just over 90% were seen once; the top ten hold roughly 1.2%. This clonotype originated in a female donor with multiple sclerosis, enrolled in a pregnancy study. This chain connects TRBV7-3 to TRBJ2-3, with a weak D call TRBD2 (5 bases). This specimen consisted of peripheral blood, obtained in the second trimester of pregnancy. DNA of the CDR3: TGTGCCAGCAGGGAGGAACCCACAGATACGCAGTATTTT. This sequence encodes CASREEPTDTQYF. Variable domain in full (rest from reference TRBV7-3 and TRBJ2-3): GAGVSQTPSNKVTEKGKYVELRCDPISGHTALYWYRQSLGQGPEFLIYFQGTGAADDSGLPNDRFFAVRPEGSVSTLKIQRTERGDSAVYLCASREEPTDTQYFGPGTRLTVL.